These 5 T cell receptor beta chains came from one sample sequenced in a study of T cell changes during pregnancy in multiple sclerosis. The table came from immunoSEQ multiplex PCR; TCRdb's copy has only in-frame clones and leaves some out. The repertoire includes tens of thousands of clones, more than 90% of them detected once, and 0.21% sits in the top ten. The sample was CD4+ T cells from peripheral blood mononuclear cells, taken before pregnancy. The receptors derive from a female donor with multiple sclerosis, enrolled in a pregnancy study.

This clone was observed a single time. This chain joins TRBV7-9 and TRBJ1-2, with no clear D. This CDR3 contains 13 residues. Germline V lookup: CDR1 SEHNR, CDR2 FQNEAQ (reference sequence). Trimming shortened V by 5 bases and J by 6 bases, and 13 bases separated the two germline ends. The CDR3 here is CASSPTDLDGYTF. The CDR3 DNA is TGTGCCAGCAGCCCTACTGACTTGGATGGCTACACCTTC.

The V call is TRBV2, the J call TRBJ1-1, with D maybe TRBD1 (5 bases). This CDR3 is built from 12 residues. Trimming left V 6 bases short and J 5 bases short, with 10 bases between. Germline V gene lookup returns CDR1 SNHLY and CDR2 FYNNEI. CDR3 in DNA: TGTGCCAGCAGCCGACAGTTAACTGAAGCTTTCTTT. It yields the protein CASSRQLTEAFF.

In DNA form, the CDR3 reads TGTGCCAGCAGCTTAGGAGTGGTGACAGGGGGTCCCTATGGCTACACCTTC. Protein: CASSLGVVTGGPYGYTF. The V and J genes are TRBV11-2 and TRBJ1-2, with 9 positions matching TRBD1. CDR1 and CDR2 (germline): SGHAT, FQNNGV. Trimming took 1 base from V and 4 from J; bases not matched to a gene: 10. The CDR3 extends over 17 amino acids.

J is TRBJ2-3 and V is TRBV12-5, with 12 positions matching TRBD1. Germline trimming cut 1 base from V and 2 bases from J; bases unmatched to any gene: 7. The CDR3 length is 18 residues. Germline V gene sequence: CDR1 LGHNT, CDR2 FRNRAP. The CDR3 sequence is CASGLGPRGQGATDTQYF. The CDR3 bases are TGTGCTAGTGGTTTGGGGCCGCGGGGACAGGGGGCCACAGATACGCAGTATTTT.

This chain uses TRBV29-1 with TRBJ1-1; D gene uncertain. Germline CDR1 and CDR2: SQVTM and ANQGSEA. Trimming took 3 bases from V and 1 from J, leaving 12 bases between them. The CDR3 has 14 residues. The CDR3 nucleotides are TGCAGCGTTGAGGGGAGACGGACGAACACTGAAGCTTTCTTT. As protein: CSVEGRRTNTEAFF. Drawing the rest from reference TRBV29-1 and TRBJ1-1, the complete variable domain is SAVISQKPSRDICQRGTSLTIQCQVDSQVTMMFWYRQQPGQSLTLIATANQGSEATYESGFVIDKFPISRPNLTFSTLTVSNMSPEDSSIYLCSVEGRRTNTEAFFGQGTRLTVV.